The present TCR beta chain was sequenced within a study of T-cell reconstitution after alpha-beta-depleted transplantation in children. Overall study findings and caveats: Surviving recipient cells, namely T cells and thymic progenitors, were the source of high day-60 TCRbeta diversity in some patients.

This clonotype was seen at least ten times. Its antigen is not identified. The authors prepared the TCRbeta library with unique molecular identifiers. TCRdb independently ran MiXCR on the PCR reads; one entry per CDR3 protein. The sample holds a few hundred thousand distinct CDR3 sequences, over 20% seen once. CDR3 length: 14 residues. Trimming pared 6 bases from V and 1 base from J, leaving 7 bases between. This sample comprised PBMCs, obtained before TCRalphabeta/CD19-depleted stem cell transplant. This receptor was identified in a boy younger than two with Wiskott-Aldrich syndrome, due to receive a stem cell transplant. The rearrangement uses TRBV12-3 or TRBV12-4 and TRBJ2-6, with a tentative D call TRBD2 (5 bases). Written as DNA, the CDR3 is TGTGCCAGCAGCGGAGGATCTGGGGCCAACGTCCTGACTTTC. Protein sequence: CASSGGSGANVLTF.